A single sample gave rise to the 32 T cell receptor beta chains below, sequenced in a study of radiation and T cells in renal cell carcinoma. The sample's time point: blood 4 weeks post-SBRT, at nephrectomy. Treatment meaning: 15 Gy SBRT to primary tumor, nephrectomy 4 weeks later. Assay: immunoSEQ multiplex PCR; the TCRdb copy retains only in-frame clones and omits some. This table has about 78,000 clones, roughly nine tenths appearing once. The sequenced sample was blood, obtained from a patient whose treatment included radiotherapy and nephrectomy. The receptors come from a woman in her 70s with renal cell carcinoma.

CDR3 amino acids: CASSEGTGNTGELFF. The DNA for the CDR3 is TGTGCCAGCAGCGAGGGGACAGGGAACACCGGGGAGCTGTTTTTT. This rearrangement joins TRBV7-2 to TRBJ2-2, with 8 bases identical to TRBD1. Germline CDR1 and CDR2: SGHTA and FQGNSA. V dropped 5 bases and J dropped 1; count of bases not matched to a gene: 3. The CDR3 contains 15 residues.

This chain links TRBV27 with TRBJ2-5; D gene ambiguous. V dropped 4 bases and J dropped 2 bases, with 11 bases sitting between them. Germline values: CDR1 MNHEY, CDR2 SMNVEV (reference sequence). This CDR3 region has 14 residues. This CDR3 is CASSSALKQETQYF. In DNA form, the CDR3 reads TGTGCCAGCAGTTCCGCCCTAAAACAAGAGACCCAGTACTTC.

The chain has TRBV19 and TRBJ2-7; TRBD1 or TRBD2 may be the D gene (5 bases each). V lost 8 bases and J lost 6, with 23 bases in between. The CDR3 sequence is 15 residues long. In germline, CDR1 is LNHDA, CDR2 SQIVND (reference sequence). CDR3 sequence: CASSLGKGPLSEQYF. The CDR3 bases are TGTGCCAGTTCCTTGGGGAAGGGACCCCTCTCCGAGCAGTACTTC.

This chain links TRBV19 with TRBJ2-7, with 8 bases identical to TRBD1. Losses at the gene ends were 4 bases for V and 6 bases for J; bases not matched to a gene: 2. The CDR3 consists of 12 residues. Germline lookup yields CDR1 LNHDA and CDR2 SQIVND (reference sequence). The chain's CDR3 is CASSTDRGEQYF. The CDR3 coding sequence is TGTGCCAGTAGTACCGACAGGGGCGAGCAGTACTTC.

This chain connects TRBV27 to TRBJ2-7; 7 nucleotides line up with TRBD2. The V segment lost 0 bases and the J segment 2 bases; nucleotides outside the gene matches: 7. The CDR3 totals 16 residues. Germline CDR1 MNHEY, CDR2 SMNVEV (reference sequence). In DNA form, the CDR3 reads TGTGCCAGCAGTTTATCGGGAGGGGACCTCACCTACGAGCAGTACTTC. Residues: CASSLSGGDLTYEQYF.

The rearrangement links TRBV30 to TRBJ1-2; D unclear. The CDR3 is 15 amino acids. Between the trimmed V and J ends, which lost 1 base and 3 bases, there was a span of 15 bases. CDR1 GTSNPN and CDR2 SVGIG come from the germline V gene (reference sequence). CDR3 in DNA: TGTGCCTGGAGTGGATACGGACTGGTTGACTATGGCTACACCTTC. The encoded protein is CAWSGYGLVDYGYTF.

V and J are TRBV6-5 and TRBJ2-3; TRBD1 matches at 7 bases. CDR1 is MNHEY and CDR2 is SVGAGI in the germline V gene. The J segment lost 3 bases and the V segment lost 7 bases, leaving 7 bases of the junction unmatched. This CDR3 contains 14 residues. The CDR3, as DNA: TGTGCCAGCAAACTGACAGGGTTGACAGATACGCAGTATTTT. Its translation: CASKLTGLTDTQYF.

The chain joins TRBV6-4 to TRBJ1-5; D may be TRBD1 (6 bases). The germline V gene encodes CDR1 MRHNA and CDR2 SNTAGT. CDR3 size: 14 residues. V lost 6 bases and J lost 3, with 12 bases in between. For the CDR3, the DNA is TGTGCCAGCAGGAGGTACAGGGCCAATCAGCCCCAGCATTTT. Translation gives CASRRYRANQPQHF.

V is TRBV5-1 and J is TRBJ1-5; TRBD1 matches 7 bases. V was clipped by 0 bases and J by 2 bases; unmatched bases: 2. CDR3 length: 15 residues. Germline V gene lookup returns CDR1 SGHRS and CDR2 YFSETQ. Written as DNA, the CDR3 is TGCGCCAGCAGCTTGGAAGGGGGCCGCAATCAGCCCCAGCATTTT. Protein sequence: CASSLEGGRNQPQHF.

The chain has TRBV28 and TRBJ1-5; 9 nucleotides agree with TRBD1. The CDR3 is 17 amino acids. V trimming: 6 bases; J trimming: 1 base; junction bases outside the gene matches: 10. CDR1 and CDR2 (germline): MDHEN, SYDVKM. The CDR3 region is CASSRGGTGSSNQPQHF. Written as DNA, the CDR3 is TGTGCCAGCAGCCGAGGTGGGACAGGGTCGAGCAATCAGCCCCAGCATTTT.

The V and J genes are TRBV27 and TRBJ2-2, with TRBD2 matching 7 bases. The junction had 9 bases not matched to a gene; V was cut back by 6 bases and J by 2 bases. The CDR3 is 16 amino acids. Per the germline V gene, CDR1 is MNHEY and CDR2 is SMNVEV (reference sequence). The CDR3 DNA sequence: TGTGCCAGCAGCTCTCCGGGGGGAAGAAACACCGGGGAGCTGTTTTTT. Translation gives CASSSPGGRNTGELFF.

The chain recombines TRBV5-1 with TRBJ2-7, with D uncertain. V lost 1 base and J lost 5, with 13 bases in between. The CDR3 sequence is 14 residues long. Germline CDR1 and CDR2: SGHRS and YFSETQ. The CDR3 spells CASSLSASLDEQYF. The CDR3 DNA reads as TGCGCCAGCAGCTTGTCTGCCAGTCTGGACGAGCAGTACTTC.

The V and J genes are TRBV11-3 and TRBJ1-1; the D is unclear. The CDR3 sequence is 12 residues long. Germline V lookup: CDR1 SGHNT, CDR2 YENEEA. V shed 6 bases and J shed 1 base, with 6 bases lying between them. The CDR3 sequence is CASSPSNTEAFF. In DNA, the CDR3 is TGTGCCAGCAGTCCGTCGAACACTGAAGCTTTCTTT. Variable domain in full (rest from reference TRBV11-3 and TRBJ1-1): EAGVVQSPRYKIIEKKQPVAFWCNPISGHNTLYWYLQNLGQGPELLIRYENEEAVDDSQLPKDRFSAERLKGVDSTLKIQPAELGDSAVYLCASSPSNTEAFFGQGTRLTVV.

The chain recombines TRBV5-4 with TRBJ2-5, with a possible D match to TRBD2 (7 bases). The germline V gene encodes CDR1 SGHNT and CDR2 YYREEE (reference sequence). The V gene lost 0 bases and the J gene lost 4 bases, with 13 bases spanning the gap. The CDR3 is made up of 15 amino acids. The CDR3 loop reads CASSLEGGQAETQYF. In nucleotides, the CDR3 is TGTGCCAGCAGCTTGGAGGGGGGGCAGGCAGAGACCCAGTACTTC.

This sequence joins TRBV6-1 and TRBJ2-7, with 9 bases lining up with TRBD1. The J segment lost 6 bases and the V segment lost 6 bases, leaving 9 bases of the junction unmatched. Per the germline V gene, CDR1 is MNHNS and CDR2 is SASEGT. The CDR3 spans 14 residues. In DNA form, the CDR3 reads TGTGCCAGCAGCCCCGGGACAGGGTTCCGCGAGCAGTACTTC. Translation gives CASSPGTGFREQYF.

The chain has TRBV7-2 and TRBJ2-6, with a weak D call TRBD2 (6 bases). CDR3 size: 14 residues. V was shortened by 6 bases and J by 1 base, with 7 bases between the two germline ends. Germline values: CDR1 SGHTA, CDR2 FQGNSA. The CDR3 region has the DNA TGTGCCAGCAGGGCGGGATCTGGGGCCAACGTCCTGACTTTC. As protein: CASRAGSGANVLTF.

Written as DNA, the CDR3 is TGCAGTGTACCGGGTATAAGAGTAGCTTTCTTT. Its protein is CSVPGIRVAFF. The rearrangement links TRBV20-1 to TRBJ1-1; D is unclear. Deletions cut 7 bases from V and 10 bases from J, with 16 bases between. The CDR3 contains 11 residues. Germline CDR1 is DFQATT and CDR2 is SNEGSKA (reference sequence).

The gene calls are TRBV29-1 and TRBJ2-3; 12 nucleotides match TRBD2. V lost 8 bases to trimming and J lost 5 bases; unmatched junction nucleotides: 14. The CDR3 spans 16 residues. The V gene's germline CDR1 is SQVTM and CDR2 ANQGSEA. CDR3 coding DNA: TGCAGCATCACCCTTCCTAGCGGGGGGGCCGTAGATACGCAGTATTTT. Residues: CSITLPSGGAVDTQYF.

This clone occurred a few times. The rearrangement uses TRBV5-4 and TRBJ1-1; D might be TRBD1 (6 bases). With 4 bases removed from V and 6 bases from J, the gap between germline ends came to 13 bases. Germline V CDR1 and CDR2: SGHNT, YYREEE (reference sequence). The CDR3 totals 13 residues. In nucleotides, the CDR3 is TGTGCCAGCAGCCGGGGGGACAAGGCTGAAGCTTTCTTT. It yields the protein CASSRGDKAEAFF.

The genes are TRBV2 and TRBJ2-1; D is perhaps TRBD2 (5 bases). V dropped 4 bases and J dropped 5 bases, with 6 bases sitting between them. Per germline, CDR1 SNHLY and CDR2 FYNNEI. The CDR3 has 12 amino acids. The CDR3, as DNA: TGTGCCAGCAGTGGGACTCACAATGAGCAGTTCTTC. The encoded protein is CASSGTHNEQFF.

V and J are TRBV18 and TRBJ2-5, with D unclear. CDR1 and CDR2 (germline): KGHSH, LQKENI. V lost 3 bases and J lost 3, with 5 bases in between. The CDR3 sequence is 12 residues long. CDR3 loop: CASSPVEETQYF. In nucleotides, the CDR3 is TGTGCCAGCTCACCGGTAGAAGAGACCCAGTACTTC.

This clone has a single count. V and J are TRBV19 and TRBJ1-4; D call uncertain. Between the trimmed V and J ends, which lost 4 bases and 2 bases, there was a span of 11 bases. The CDR3 totals 15 residues. Germline V gene data show CDR1 as LNHDA and CDR2 as SQIVND (reference sequence). The CDR3, as DNA: TGTGCCAGTAGTAAGAGCCCTAAGACTAATGAAAAACTGTTTTTT. Amino acids: CASSKSPKTNEKLFF.

The chain joins TRBV11-3 to TRBJ2-2, with D possibly TRBD1 on 6 matching bases. Trimming pared 4 bases from V and 1 base from J, leaving 10 bases between. Germline CDR1 is SGHNT and CDR2 is YENEEA. This CDR3 comprises 15 residues. Here the CDR3 DNA reads TGTGCCAGCAGCTCCAGGGGAAAGAACACCGGGGAGCTGTTTTTT. Amino acid sequence: CASSSRGKNTGELFF.

This sequence joins TRBV11-3 and TRBJ2-3; 9 bases are shared with TRBD2. This CDR3 region has 17 residues. The germline V gene has CDR1 SGHNT and CDR2 YENEEA. V lost 1 base, J lost 8 bases, and 13 bases stayed unmatched. The chain's CDR3 is CASSLGDSGGLTGTQYF. The CDR3 DNA sequence: TGTGCCAGCAGCTTAGGGGATAGCGGGGGCCTTACGGGTACGCAGTATTTT.

This sequence joins TRBV5-6 and TRBJ2-3; possible D gene TRBD2, 5 bases. Trimming took off 0 bases at V and 0 bases at J, with 11 bases between the two ends. Per the germline V gene, CDR1 is SGHDT and CDR2 is YYEEEE. The CDR3 covers 16 residues. The CDR3 DNA reads as TGTGCCAGCAGCTTGGGTCTGAGACTAAGCACAGATACGCAGTATTTT. Translation: CASSLGLRLSTDTQYF. The whole variable domain, filled in from reference TRBV5-6 and TRBJ2-3, reads DAGVTQSPTHLIKTRGQQVTLRCSPKSGHDTVSWYQQALGQGPQFIFQYYEEEERQRGNFPDRFSGHQFPNYSSELNVNALLLGDSALYLCASSLGLRLSTDTQYFGPGTRLTVL.

The chain employs TRBV19 and TRBJ2-1; 14 positions agree with TRBD2. The CDR3 length is 18 residues. Germline V lookup: CDR1 LNHDA, CDR2 SQIVND (reference sequence). Trimming cost V 6 bases and J 0 bases; bases outside gene matches: 7. The DNA of the CDR3 is TGTGCCAGTAGCGAGGGACTAGCGGGGGACCCCTCCTACAATGAGCAGTTCTTC. Translated, it gives CASSEGLAGDPSYNEQFF.

The gene calls are TRBV28 and TRBJ1-2; D remains unclear. Trimming left V 6 bases short and J 0 bases short, with 11 bases between. CDR1 MDHEN and CDR2 SYDVKM come from the germline V gene. The length of the CDR3 is 14 residues. This chain's CDR3 is CASSRTWTNYGYTF. The CDR3 nucleotides are TGTGCCAGCAGCCGGACTTGGACTAACTATGGCTACACCTTC.

This chain joins TRBV5-4 and TRBJ1-4; the D is unclear. Germline CDR1 reads SGHNT; CDR2 reads YYREEE (reference sequence). Trimming left V 0 bases short and J 7 bases short, with 7 bases between. The CDR3 loop spans 13 amino acids. The CDR3 DNA reads TGTGCCAGCAGCTTGGCGGGGAGTGAAAAACTGTTTTTT. Translating it yields CASSLAGSEKLFF. Using reference TRBV5-4 and TRBJ1-4 for the parts outside the CDR3, the full variable domain is ETGVTQSPTHLIKTRGQQVTLRCSSQSGHNTVSWYQQALGQGPQFIFQYYREEENGRGNFPPRFSGLQFPNYSSELNVNALELDDSALYLCASSLAGSEKLFFGSGTQLSVL.

The CDR3 protein is CASSQGQGEAEQFF. In nucleotides, the CDR3 is TGCGCCAGCAGCCAGGGACAGGGTGAGGCTGAGCAGTTCTTC. The chain carries TRBV4-3 and TRBJ2-1; TRBD1 matches 9 bases. CDR1 is LGHNA, CDR2 YSLEER, per germline. Trimming took 3 bases from V and 9 from J; bases not matched to a gene: 6. The CDR3 is 14 residues long.

The chain couples TRBV6-5 to TRBJ2-2; D is possibly TRBD2 (6 bases). V was pared by 7 bases and J by 2 bases, with 14 bases between. Germline V gene data show CDR1 as MNHEY and CDR2 as SVGAGI. The CDR3 is made up of 15 amino acids. The CDR3 bases are TGTGCCAGCACCTCCGGGACTGATAACACCGGGGAGCTGTTTTTT. It translates to CASTSGTDNTGELFF.

This chain connects TRBV7-8 to TRBJ2-1; D ambiguous. Per the germline V gene, CDR1 is SGHVS and CDR2 is FQNEAQ. The CDR3 has 13 amino acids. V lost 5 bases, J lost 7 bases, and 12 bases lay in between. As DNA, the CDR3 is TGTGCCAGCAGCAAGCTCGATGGGAATGAGCAGTTCTTC. Its translation: CASSKLDGNEQFF.

This chain connects TRBV7-2 to TRBJ2-6; D is tentatively TRBD1 or TRBD2 (5 bases each). CDR1 and CDR2 (germline): SGHTA, FQGNSA. V was trimmed by 5 bases and J by 0 bases, leaving 11 bases between them. This CDR3 has 16 amino acids. The DNA of the CDR3 is TGTGCCAGCAGCCGGGGCTCGGGCTCTGGGGCCAACGTCCTGACTTTC. Protein sequence: CASSRGSGSGANVLTF.